A selection of T cell receptor beta chains follows, all from one sample in a study of T cell clones after liver transplantation. The protocol was immunoSEQ multiplex PCR, while the TCRdb copy is restricted to in-frame clones and leaves out a portion. The sample gives around 20,000 clones, over 70% of which show up once; under 15% is in the top ten. The sample in question was CD8+ T cells from blood, obtained before liver transplant. These receptors originate from a human donor who received a liver transplant. CDR3s include the opening cysteine and the closing phenylalanine or tryptophan. A D gene is named only where the DNA matches it firmly. The size entry is marked missing in some rows and otherwise reads once, few, many or a size class.

CDR3 protein,CDR3 DNA,CDR3 length,D gene,V gene,J gene,clone size
CASSYEGGYEQYF,TGTGCCAGCAGTTACGAGGGAGGCTACGAGCAGTACTTC,13,NA,TRBV6-5,TRBJ2-7,NA
CASSASTDTQYF,TGTGCCAGCAGCGCGTCCACAGATACGCAGTATTTT,12,NA,TRBV7-9,TRBJ2-3,NA
CASREIANYGYTF,TGTGCCAGCAGAGAAATAGCTAACTATGGCTACACCTTC,13,NA,TRBV6-5,TRBJ1-2,NA
CASSSPYDKAKNIQYF,TGTGCCAGCAGTTCCCCCTACGACAAAGCCAAAAACATTCAGTACTTC,16,NA,TRBV27,TRBJ2-4,few
CASSFSRGTPSEQYF,TGTGCCAGCAGTTTCTCGCGGGGGACTCCTAGCGAGCAGTACTTC,15,TRBD2,TRBV27,TRBJ2-7,NA
CASRPYSTGGTGELFF,TGTGCCAGCAGACCCTACTCGACAGGGGGCACCGGGGAGCTGTTTTTT,16,TRBD1,TRBV28,TRBJ2-2,NA
CASSSLTEPQHF,TGTGCCAGCAGCTCGCTGACGGAGCCCCAGCATTTT,12,NA,TRBV7-9,TRBJ1-5,NA
CASSNKDRGQVNTEAFF,TGTGCCAGTAGTAATAAAGACAGGGGGCAGGTGAACACTGAAGCTTTCTTT,17,TRBD1,TRBV19,TRBJ1-1,NA
CASSLLDRANEKLFF,TGTGCCAGCAGCCTCCTTGACAGGGCTAATGAAAAACTGTTTTTT,15,TRBD1,TRBV7-2,TRBJ1-4,NA
CASSLLKREAYLSYNEQFF,TGTGCCAGCAGCCTCCTTAAGCGGGAGGCCTATCTATCCTACAATGAGCAGTTCTTC,19,TRBD2,TRBV7-2,TRBJ2-1,NA
CAWSLAGGHEQYF,TGTGCCTGGAGTCTGGCAGGGGGACACGAGCAGTACTTC,13,TRBD1,TRBV30,TRBJ2-7,NA
CASSLRGTSLVEQYF,TGTGCCAGCAGTTTACGGGGGACATCTCTTGTAGAGCAGTACTTC,15,NA,TRBV27,TRBJ2-7,NA
CASVGEDRSEQYF,TGTGCCAGCGTGGGGGAAGATAGAAGCGAGCAGTACTTC,13,NA,TRBV2,TRBJ2-7,NA